The sequence of this T cell receptor beta chain was determined in a study of blood T cell repertoires in COVID-19. The overall study: From the United States, Italy and Spain came samples of acute and convalescent COVID-19. Sources were T cells, B-cell-depleted T cells, or PBMCs; the material itself was cDNA or gDNA.

Original processing methods: Reference gene primer amplification yielded estimated nucleated cell counts. The protocol was immunoSEQ multiplex PCR, while the TCRdb copy is restricted to in-frame clones and leaves out a portion. V, J and clone size reflect that table, while D and trimming were determined from the DNA. The table lists some 260,000 clones, roughly 85% of them singletons. The CDR3 length is 13 residues. V shed 8 bases and J shed 4 bases, with 14 bases lying between them. Germline V lookup: CDR1 SEHNR, CDR2 FQNEAQ (reference sequence). The chain recombines TRBV7-9 with TRBJ1-1; maybe TRBD1 (6 bases). The clonotype originates from a woman younger than 35 with acute or convalescent COVID-19. Sequenced: peripheral blood. As DNA, the CDR3 is TGTGCCAGCGAAAGGGAAGGGGGCACTGAAGCTTTCTTT. This sequence encodes CASEREGGTEAFF.